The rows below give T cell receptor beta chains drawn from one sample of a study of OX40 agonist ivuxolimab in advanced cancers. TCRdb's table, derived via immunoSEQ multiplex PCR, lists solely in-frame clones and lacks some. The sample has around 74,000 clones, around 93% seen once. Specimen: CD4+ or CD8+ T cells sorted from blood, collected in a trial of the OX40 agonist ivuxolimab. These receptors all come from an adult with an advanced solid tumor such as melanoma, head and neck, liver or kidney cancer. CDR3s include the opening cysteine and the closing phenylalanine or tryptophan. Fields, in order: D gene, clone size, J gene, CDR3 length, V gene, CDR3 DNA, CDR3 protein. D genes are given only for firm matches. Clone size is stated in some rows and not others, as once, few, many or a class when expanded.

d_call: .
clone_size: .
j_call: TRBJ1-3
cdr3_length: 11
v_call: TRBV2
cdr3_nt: TGTGCCAGCAGGGGGGGAAACACCATATATTTT
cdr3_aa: CASRGGNTIYF

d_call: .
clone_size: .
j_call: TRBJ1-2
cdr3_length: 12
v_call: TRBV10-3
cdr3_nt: TGTGCCATCACACAAGAGAACTATGGCTACACCTTC
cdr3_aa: CAITQENYGYTF

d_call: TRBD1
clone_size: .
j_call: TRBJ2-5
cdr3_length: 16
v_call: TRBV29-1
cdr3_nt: TGCAGCGTTGAAAGGCCCGGGACAGGCGGCCTCGGGACCCAGTACTTC
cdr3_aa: CSVERPGTGGLGTQYF

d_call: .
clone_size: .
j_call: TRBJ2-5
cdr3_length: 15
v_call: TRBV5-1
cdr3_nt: TGCGCCAGCAGCTTGCGGGATTCTCCACAAGAGACCCAGTACTTC
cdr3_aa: CASSLRDSPQETQYF

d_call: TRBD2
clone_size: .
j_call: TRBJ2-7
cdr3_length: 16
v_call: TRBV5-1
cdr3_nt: TGCGCCAGCAGCTTGCTACGAGCAAGCGGGGAAGCTAGGCAGTACTTC
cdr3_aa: CASSLLRASGEARQYF

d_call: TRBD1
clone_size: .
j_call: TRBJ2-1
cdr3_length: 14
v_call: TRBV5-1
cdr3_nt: TGCGCCAGCAGTGAAGGACAGGGGCATGGTGAGCAGTTCTTC
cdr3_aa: CASSEGQGHGEQFF

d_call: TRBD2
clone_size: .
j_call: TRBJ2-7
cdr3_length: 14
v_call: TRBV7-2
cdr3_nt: TGTGCCAGCAGCTTAGGGGGAGGGCCGCGAGAGCAGTACTTC
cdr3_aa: CASSLGGGPREQYF

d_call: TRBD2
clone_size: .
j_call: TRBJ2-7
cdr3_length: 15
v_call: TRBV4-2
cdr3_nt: TGTGCCAGCAGCCAAGTTAATAGCGGGTTATACGAGCAGTACTTC
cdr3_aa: CASSQVNSGLYEQYF

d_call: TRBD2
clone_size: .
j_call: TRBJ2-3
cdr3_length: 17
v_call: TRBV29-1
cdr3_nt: TGCAGCGTTGAAGATCCCGCCGGCGGGAGGGCCACAGATACGCAGTATTTT
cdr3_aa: CSVEDPAGGRATDTQYF

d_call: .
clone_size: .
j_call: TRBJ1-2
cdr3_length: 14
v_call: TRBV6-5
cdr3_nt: TGTGCCAGCAGTTACTCGATTCTGGTCGGTGGCTACACCTTC
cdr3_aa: CASSYSILVGGYTF

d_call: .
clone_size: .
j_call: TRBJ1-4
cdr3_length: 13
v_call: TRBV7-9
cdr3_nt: TGTGCCAGCAGCCCCCGTGTGGATGAAAAACTGTTTTTT
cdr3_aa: CASSPRVDEKLFF

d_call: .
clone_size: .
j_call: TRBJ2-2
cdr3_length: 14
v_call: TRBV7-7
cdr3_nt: TGTGCTAGCAGCTTAGAAGGAGGCGCCGGGGAGCTGTTTTTT
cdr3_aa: CASSLEGGAGELFF

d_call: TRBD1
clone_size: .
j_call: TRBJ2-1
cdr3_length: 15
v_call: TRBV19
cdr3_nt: TGTGCCAGTAGCCCAGACAGGGTTTCCTACAATGAGCAGTTCTTC
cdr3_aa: CASSPDRVSYNEQFF

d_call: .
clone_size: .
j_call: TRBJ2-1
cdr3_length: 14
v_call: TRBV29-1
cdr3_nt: TGTAGCGTTGAATCGGAGCGTCTCTACAATGAGCAGTTCTTC
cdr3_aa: CSVESERLYNEQFF

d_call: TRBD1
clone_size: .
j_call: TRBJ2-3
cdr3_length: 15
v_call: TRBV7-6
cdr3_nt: TGTGCCAGCAGCCCGTGGACAGGGGTGGTTGATACGCAGTATTTT
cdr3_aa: CASSPWTGVVDTQYF

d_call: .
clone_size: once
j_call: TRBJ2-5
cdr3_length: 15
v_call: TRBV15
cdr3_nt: TGTGCCACCAGCACCGGCCTGGGGGGTCAAGAGACCCAGTACTTC
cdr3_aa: CATSTGLGGQETQYF

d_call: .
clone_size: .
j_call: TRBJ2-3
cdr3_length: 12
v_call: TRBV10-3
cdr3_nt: TGTGCCATCAGTGTTAGCACAGATACGCAGTATTTT
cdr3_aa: CAISVSTDTQYF

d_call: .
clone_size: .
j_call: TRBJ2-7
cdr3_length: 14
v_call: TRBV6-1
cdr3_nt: TGTGCCAGCAGTGCGGGGCGGGAACGCCTCGAGCAGTACTTC
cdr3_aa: CASSAGRERLEQYF